What follows are 9 T cell receptor beta chains derived from one specimen sequenced in a study of cytomegalovirus exposure and HLA in healthy donors. Researchers ran the PCR with 60 Vbeta and 13 Jbeta primers. Method: immunoSEQ multiplex PCR; TCRdb's copy keeps in-frame clones and lacks some. The data hold hundreds of thousands of clones, with about 66% observed a single time. Sequencing was performed on PBMCs. The receptors derive from a female donor in good health and CMV-seronegative.

The V call is TRBV6-4, the J call TRBJ1-3; 7 nucleotides match TRBD1. The CDR3 is made up of 13 amino acids. Germline CDR1 is MRHNA and CDR2 is SNTAGT. V dropped 7 bases and J dropped 5; count of bases not matched to a gene: 5. The CDR3: CASIYRGRNTIYF. DNA for the CDR3: TGTGCCAGCATCTACAGGGGCAGAAACACCATATATTTT.

This chain links TRBV7-9 with TRBJ2-7; weak D call: TRBD1 (6 bases). Germline loops: CDR1 SEHNR, CDR2 FQNEAQ (reference sequence). The V end was cut by 5 bases, the J end by 1 base, with 12 bases between. The CDR3 is 14 amino acids. This CDR3 is CASSRTGLSYEQYF. The CDR3 DNA follows: TGTGCCAGCAGCCGAACAGGGTTGTCCTACGAGCAGTACTTC. Drawing the rest from reference TRBV7-9 and TRBJ2-7, the complete variable domain is DTGVSQNPRHKITKRGQNVTFRCDPISEHNRLYWYRQTLGQGPEFLTYFQNEAQLEKSRLLSDRFSAERPKGSFSTLEIQRTEQGDSAMYLCASSRTGLSYEQYFGPGTRLTVT.

This chain connects TRBV7-9 to TRBJ2-7, with D tentatively TRBD1 (5 bases). CDR1 is SEHNR, CDR2 FQNEAQ, per germline (reference sequence). V was shortened by 2 bases and J by 0 bases, with 8 bases between the two germline ends. CDR3 length: 14 amino acids. Here the CDR3 DNA reads TGTGCCAGCAGCTTAATTGGGGCCTCCTACGAGCAGTACTTC. Its protein product is CASSLIGASYEQYF.

The V and J genes are TRBV11-2 and TRBJ1-5; no firm D call. Germline V gene lookup returns CDR1 SGHAT and CDR2 FQNNGV. The CDR3 is made up of 14 amino acids. Trimming removed 0 bases at V and 6 bases at J, with 9 bases between. The CDR3 nucleotides are TGTGCCAGCAGCTTAGATCTAGAGGGTCAGCCCCAGCATTTT. Amino acid sequence: CASSLDLEGQPQHF.

The table lists this clone with a count of one. The CDR3 loop is CSVGRTGRNTGELFF. CDR3 bases: TGCAGCGTAGGCCGGACAGGTCGGAACACCGGGGAGCTGTTTTTT. This chain joins TRBV29-1 and TRBJ2-2; 7 bases fit TRBD1. Germline V CDR1 and CDR2: SQVTM, ANQGSEA. V trimming: 6 bases; J trimming: 1 base; junction bases outside the gene matches: 8. The CDR3 consists of 15 residues.

In its sample, this clone was seen once. The CDR3 nucleotides are TGTGCCAGCAGTGGGGACAGTGAGCAGTTCTTC. The encoded protein is CASSGDSEQFF. The rearrangement uses TRBV28 and TRBJ2-1, with 7 bases aligning to TRBD1. Germline V gene data show CDR1 as MDHEN and CDR2 as SYDVKM. There are 11 residues in the CDR3. With 5 bases clipped from V and 9 bases from J, the junction kept 1 base outside the gene matches.

As for this clone: Other DNA sequences in the same sample also yield this CDR3. This rearrangement joins TRBV19 to TRBJ1-1; D is unresolved. CDR3 length: 13 amino acids. The germline CDR1 and CDR2 sequences are LNHDA and SQIVND (reference sequence). Trimming removed 3 bases at V and 3 bases at J, with 8 bases between. Here the CDR3 DNA reads TGTGCCAGTAGTATTGACTCAGACACTGAAGCTTTCTTT. Its protein is CASSIDSDTEAFF.

The chain recombines TRBV5-1 with TRBJ2-7, with TRBD2 matching over 7 bases. The ends lost 4 bases at V and 9 bases at J; junction bases unmatched: 13. The CDR3 spans 14 residues. The germline V gene encodes CDR1 SGHRS and CDR2 YFSETQ. DNA of the CDR3: TGCGCCAGCAGCCAGGGCAGCGGGGTGTGGGCGCAGTACTTC. This encodes CASSQGSGVWAQYF.

The chain employs TRBV11-2 and TRBJ2-5, with 8 positions matching TRBD2. CDR1 is SGHAT and CDR2 is FQNNGV in the germline V gene. This CDR3 has 12 amino acids. V was pared by 7 bases and J by 4 bases, with 2 bases of the junction left unmatched. CDR3: CASKAGGETQYF. The CDR3, as DNA: TGTGCCAGCAAGGCGGGAGGAGAGACCCAGTACTTC.